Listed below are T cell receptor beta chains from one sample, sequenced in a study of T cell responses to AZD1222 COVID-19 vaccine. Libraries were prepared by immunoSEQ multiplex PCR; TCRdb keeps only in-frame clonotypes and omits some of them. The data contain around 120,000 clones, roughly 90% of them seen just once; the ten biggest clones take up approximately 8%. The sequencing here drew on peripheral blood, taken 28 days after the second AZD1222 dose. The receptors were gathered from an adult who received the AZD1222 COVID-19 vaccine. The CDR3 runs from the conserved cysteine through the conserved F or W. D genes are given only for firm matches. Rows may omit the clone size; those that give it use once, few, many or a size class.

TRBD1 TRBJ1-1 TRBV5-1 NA CASSPGTGIPEAFF TGCGCCAGCAGTCCCGGGACAGGAATCCCTGAAGCTTTCTTT
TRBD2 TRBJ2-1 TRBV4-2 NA CASSQEVSGGSYNEQFF TGTGCCAGCAGCCAGGAGGTAAGCGGGGGATCCTACAATGAGCAGTTCTTC
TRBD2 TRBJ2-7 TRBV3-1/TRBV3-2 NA CASTLSSGGYEQYF TGTGCCAGCACTCTGTCTAGCGGGGGCTACGAGCAGTACTTC
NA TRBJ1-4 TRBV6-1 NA CASSETQGFATNEKLFF TGTGCCAGCAGTGAAACACAGGGTTTTGCAACTAATGAAAAACTGTTTTTT
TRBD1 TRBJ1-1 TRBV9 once CASRSGQGGTEAFF TGTGCCAGCAGGTCGGGACAGGGAGGCACTGAAGCTTTCTTT
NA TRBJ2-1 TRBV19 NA CASSIFRDPSWRNEQFF TGTGCCAGTAGTATATTCAGGGACCCCTCATGGAGGAATGAGCAGTTCTTC
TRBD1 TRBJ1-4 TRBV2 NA CASRGQAYNEKLFF TGTGCCAGCCGAGGACAGGCTTATAATGAAAAACTGTTTTTT
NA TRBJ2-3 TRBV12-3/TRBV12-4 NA CASSLGGKDTQYF TGTGCCAGCAGTTTAGGGGGAAAGGATACGCAGTATTTT
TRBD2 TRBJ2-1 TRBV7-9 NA CASSLRLAGNEQFF TGTGCCAGCAGCTTAAGGCTAGCGGGAAATGAGCAGTTCTTC
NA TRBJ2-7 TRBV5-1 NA CASSPRLTLTGFYEQYF TGCGCCAGCAGCCCCCGACTAACCCTTACAGGGTTCTACGAGCAGTACTTC
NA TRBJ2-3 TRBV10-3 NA CAISDRVTSTDTQYF TGTGCCATCAGTGATCGGGTCACCAGCACAGATACGCAGTATTTT
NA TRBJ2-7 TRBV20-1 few CSASIRGEQYF TGCAGTGCTAGTATCAGGGGCGAGCAGTACTTC
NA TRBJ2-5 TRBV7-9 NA CASSRGAGEETQYF TGTGCCAGCTCCCGAGGGGCGGGTGAAGAGACCCAGTACTTC
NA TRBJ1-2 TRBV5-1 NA CASSLGTRGGSNYGYTF TGCGCCAGCAGCTTGGGGACCCGAGGAGGGTCTAACTATGGCTACACCTTC
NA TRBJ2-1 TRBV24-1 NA CATSAYVGVPGRMGDEQFF TGTGCCACCAGCGCATATGTGGGGGTCCCCGGGCGGATGGGAGATGAGCAGTTCTTC
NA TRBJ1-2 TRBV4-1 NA CASSQRAAPMGGYTF TGCGCCAGCAGCCAGCGGGCCGCTCCGATGGGTGGCTACACCTTC
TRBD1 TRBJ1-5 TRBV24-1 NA CATSGPGQGYSNQPQHF TGTGCCACCAGTGGACCGGGACAGGGATATAGCAATCAGCCCCAGCATTTT
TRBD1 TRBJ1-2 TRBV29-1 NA CSVGQGTNYGYTF TGCAGCGTGGGACAGGGGACAAACTATGGCTACACCTTC
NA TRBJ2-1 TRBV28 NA CASSLAGYNEQFF TGTGCCAGCAGTTTAGCCGGGTACAATGAGCAGTTCTTC
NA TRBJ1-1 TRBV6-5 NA CASTSQGLDTEAFF TGTGCCAGCACTTCTCAGGGGTTGGACACTGAAGCTTTCTTT
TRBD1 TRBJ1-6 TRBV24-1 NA CATEGKRTGNSPLHF TGTGCCACAGAGGGGAAGAGGACAGGTAATTCACCCCTCCACTTT
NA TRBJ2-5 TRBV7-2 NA CASSLVRLSKETQYF TGTGCCAGCAGCTTAGTGCGTTTGAGTAAAGAGACCCAGTACTTC
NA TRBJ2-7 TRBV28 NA CASSLSPGRTYEQYF TGTGCCAGCAGTTTATCGCCGGGACGGACCTACGAGCAGTACTTC
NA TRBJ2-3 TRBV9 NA CASSVWVATDTQYF TGTGCCAGCAGCGTATGGGTAGCCACAGATACGCAGTATTTT
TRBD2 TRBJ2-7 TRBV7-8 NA CASSLVAGGPVAEQYF TGTGCCAGCAGCTTAGTGGCGGGGGGGCCAGTTGCCGAGCAGTACTTC
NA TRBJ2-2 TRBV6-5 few CASRLGLSGELFF TGTGCCAGCAGGCTAGGGTTGTCGGGGGAGCTGTTTTTT